Listed below are T cell receptor beta chains from one sample, sequenced in a study of OX40 agonist ivuxolimab in advanced cancers. Repertoires were generated with immunoSEQ multiplex PCR, while TCRdb's copy carries only in-frame clones and drops some. The sample shows around 80,000 clones, about 81% of them seen only once. The sample here was CD4+ or CD8+ T cells sorted from blood, taken in a trial of the OX40 agonist ivuxolimab. The receptors here all came from an adult with an advanced solid tumor such as melanoma, head and neck, liver or kidney cancer. Both conserved end residues are part of each CDR3. D genes are given only for firm matches. Not every row has a clone size; where given, it reads once, few, many or a size class.

d_call	clone_size	v_call	j_call	cdr3_nt	cdr3_aa
NA	NA	TRBV4-1	TRBJ2-5	TGCGCCAGCAGCAAACAGGAGGGGCAAGAGACCCAGTACTTC	CASSKQEGQETQYF
NA	NA	TRBV10-3	TRBJ1-1	TGTGCCATCACCTGGGACGGTATGAACACTGAAGCTTTCTTT	CAITWDGMNTEAFF
NA	NA	TRBV9	TRBJ2-1	TGTGCCAGCAGCGTAGCTAGTGGAAATAGTGAGCAGTTCTTC	CASSVASGNSEQFF
TRBD2	NA	TRBV15	TRBJ2-3	TGTGCCACCCAGCCGAGCGGGGGCGAACCTAGCACAGATACGCAGTATTTT	CATQPSGGEPSTDTQYF
TRBD1	NA	TRBV19	TRBJ1-2	TGTGCCAGTAGACAGGGGCTCCTTGAGGGCTACACCTTC	CASRQGLLEGYTF
TRBD1	few	TRBV30	TRBJ1-1	TGTGCCTGGAGCGGGACAGGGAGAAAGGAAGCTTTCTTT	CAWSGTGRKEAFF
TRBD2	NA	TRBV5-1	TRBJ2-3	TGCGCCAGCAGCTTTTCGGGGGGTCAAGATACGCAGTATTTT	CASSFSGGQDTQYF
NA	once	TRBV11-2	TRBJ2-3	TGTGCCAGCAGCTTAGGGGGGTATAGAATCACAGATACGCAGTATTTT	CASSLGGYRITDTQYF
NA	NA	TRBV5-1	TRBJ1-6	TGCGCCAGCAGCAGGTACCAGAACAATTCACCCCTCCACTTT	CASSRYQNNSPLHF
NA	NA	TRBV7-9	TRBJ2-7	TGTGCCAGCAGCGCCGGTGGGGGCGCTGGGCAGTACTTC	CASSAGGGAGQYF
TRBD1	NA	TRBV5-1	TRBJ1-6	TGCGCCAGCAGCCTCCGGACAGGGGATAAGGGTTCACCCCTCCACTTT	CASSLRTGDKGSPLHF
NA	once	TRBV5-8	TRBJ2-2	TGTGCCAGCAGCTTGGTTGGGGCGCCCGAAACGAGAGCCGGGGAGCTGTTTTTT	CASSLVGAPETRAGELFF
TRBD2	NA	TRBV19	TRBJ2-2	TGTGCCAGTAGTATTGGCGGGGGAGAGACCGGGGAGCTGTTTTTT	CASSIGGGETGELFF
TRBD1	NA	TRBV30	TRBJ1-1	TGTGCCTGGGCCGGACAGGTGGGGAAGGCTTTCTTT	CAWAGQVGKAFF
NA	NA	TRBV6-5	TRBJ1-1	TGTGCCACGTGGAGTCTTAAGAGGAGGTACACTGAAGCTTTCTTT	CATWSLKRRYTEAFF
NA	NA	TRBV11-3	TRBJ2-7	TGTGCCAGCAGCAGTATTAGGGGGATGTCGTACGAGCAGTACTTC	CASSSIRGMSYEQYF
NA	NA	TRBV7-6	TRBJ2-3	TGTGCCAGCAGCTCCCTAGATGGCTTGGCAGATACGCAGTATTTT	CASSSLDGLADTQYF
NA	NA	TRBV19	TRBJ1-5	TGTGCCAGTAGCGGGGGGACAAGAAATCAGCCCCAGCATTTT	CASSGGTRNQPQHF
NA	NA	TRBV6-5	TRBJ1-1	TGTGCCACCCTGTACGCGAACACTGAAGCTTTCTTT	CATLYANTEAFF
NA	once	TRBV7-2	TRBJ1-3	TGTGCCAGCAGCTTAGATCTCGTGGGAATCGGCTCTGGAAACACCATATATTTT	CASSLDLVGIGSGNTIYF
NA	once	TRBV2	TRBJ1-1	TGTGCCAGCAGCTGGTTACAGGTGGGGAGAGGAGCTTTCTTT	CASSWLQVGRGAFF
TRBD1	NA	TRBV5-4	TRBJ2-1	TGTGCCAGCAGCTTGGTGACCGGGACAGGGCGCAATGAGCAGTTCTTC	CASSLVTGTGRNEQFF
NA	NA	TRBV2	TRBJ1-1	TGTGCCAGCAGTGAATGGGAGAACACTGAAGCTTTCTTT	CASSEWENTEAFF
TRBD1	many	TRBV7-6	TRBJ2-3	TGTGCCAGCAGCCCAGGACCCGGGACAGCAGATACGCAGTATTTT	CASSPGPGTADTQYF
TRBD2	once	TRBV5-4	TRBJ2-3	TGTGCCAGCAGCCAGACTAGCGGGGGGGATACGCAGTATTTT	CASSQTSGGDTQYF
NA	NA	TRBV18	TRBJ2-5	TGTGCCAGCTCACCGGGGCAGGGAGAGACCCAGTACTTC	CASSPGQGETQYF
NA	NA	TRBV6-1	TRBJ1-2	TGTGCCAGCATCCCCGGGGGGTTTGGCTACACCTTC	CASIPGGFGYTF
NA	NA	TRBV4-2	TRBJ1-3	TGTGCCAGCAGCCAAGATTTGCAGGCCTTCTCTGGAAACACCATATATTTT	CASSQDLQAFSGNTIYF
NA	NA	TRBV6-1	TRBJ2-2	TGTGCCAGCAGTGAAGGGGTCGGGGGACCGAACACCGGGGAGCTGTTTTTT	CASSEGVGGPNTGELFF
TRBD1	NA	TRBV19	TRBJ1-1	TGTGCCAGTAGTTACAGGGGGCGCGCCACTGAAGCTTTCTTT	CASSYRGRATEAFF
NA	NA	TRBV7-2	TRBJ2-5	TGTGCCAGCAGCTTAGCGCAGTTCCAAGAGACCCAGTACTTC	CASSLAQFQETQYF
TRBD1	medium-sized	TRBV9	TRBJ1-1	TGTGCCAGCAGCGTAGCTCCAGGGGGTGTTGCTTTCTTT	CASSVAPGGVAFF
NA	few	TRBV27	TRBJ1-6	TGTGCCAGCAGTTTAGGGGTCGGCACCTATAATTCACCCCTCCACTTT	CASSLGVGTYNSPLHF
NA	NA	TRBV5-1	TRBJ1-2	TGCGCCAGCAGCTCCTCCCCGGACACCAACTATGGCTACACCTTC	CASSSSPDTNYGYTF
TRBD1	once	TRBV29-1	TRBJ2-5	TGCAGCGTAGACGGACAGGGACAAGAGACCCAGTACTTC	CSVDGQGQETQYF
NA	NA	TRBV11-2	TRBJ1-2	TGTGCCAGCACCGCAGGGGTTACTAACTATGGCTACACCTTC	CASTAGVTNYGYTF
NA	NA	TRBV14	TRBJ2-2	TGTGCCAGCAGCCTCGGACAGAGTACCGGGGAGCTGTTTTTT	CASSLGQSTGELFF
TRBD1	NA	TRBV25-1	TRBJ2-7	TGTGCCAGCAGTGAATCTGACAGGGCAACCTACGGGCAGTACTTC	CASSESDRATYGQYF
TRBD1	NA	TRBV6-1	TRBJ1-5	TGTGCCAGCAGGGGACAGAATCAGCCCCAGCATTTT	CASRGQNQPQHF
NA	NA	TRBV5-1	TRBJ1-1	TGCGCCAGCAGCTTGCGACCAGGGCTGTACACTGAAGCTTTCTTT	CASSLRPGLYTEAFF
NA	NA	TRBV10-3	TRBJ2-5	TGTGCCATCAGTGATTCCCGAGGGAAGGAGACCCAGTACTTC	CAISDSRGKETQYF
NA	NA	TRBV27	TRBJ2-1	TGTGCCAGCAGTAGGACAGCCCGCTCCTACAATGAGCAGTTCTTC	CASSRTARSYNEQFF
TRBD2	once	TRBV30	TRBJ2-1	TGTGCCTGGAGCGCCTGGGGGGGCAATGAGCAGTTCTTC	CAWSAWGGNEQFF
TRBD1	NA	TRBV7-2	TRBJ1-2	TGTGCCAGCAGCTTAGGAGGGACAGGGGTTAACTATGGCTACACCTTC	CASSLGGTGVNYGYTF
NA	NA	TRBV7-8	TRBJ2-1	TGTGCCAGCAGCTTAAGGGAAACAAGTTACAATGAGCAGTTCTTC	CASSLRETSYNEQFF